This T cell receptor (beta chain) was recorded in a study of brain T cells in children with intractable seizures. Study findings and constraints: Pre-surgery blood may have been undersampled, hiding some clones. Patients' HCMV serostatus was unknown; virus specificity rests on CDR3 similarity alone.

Sequenced by immunoSEQ multiplex PCR; TCRdb stores in-frame clones only, minus some. The table shows 340,000 or so clones, with nearly 95% occurring only once. V lost 0 bases, J lost 7 bases, and 4 bases lay in between. Germline V gene lookup returns CDR1 SGHDT and CDR2 YYEEEE. CDR3 length equals 12 residues. This clone was counted once. As yet, its antigen is unknown. Time point in this sample: blood from clinic visit 5 months post-surgery; TSC patient then seizure free. Before surgery, patients took at least one anti-epileptic drug. The chain is built from TRBV5-6 and TRBJ1-4; D is unresolved. The specimen comprised peripheral blood, sampled 4 to 6 months after surgery. The source is a boy less than two years old with tuberous sclerosis and intractable seizures. Here the CDR3 reads CASSLGFEKLFF. DNA for the CDR3: TGTGCCAGCAGCTTGGGGTTTGAAAAACTGTTTTTT.